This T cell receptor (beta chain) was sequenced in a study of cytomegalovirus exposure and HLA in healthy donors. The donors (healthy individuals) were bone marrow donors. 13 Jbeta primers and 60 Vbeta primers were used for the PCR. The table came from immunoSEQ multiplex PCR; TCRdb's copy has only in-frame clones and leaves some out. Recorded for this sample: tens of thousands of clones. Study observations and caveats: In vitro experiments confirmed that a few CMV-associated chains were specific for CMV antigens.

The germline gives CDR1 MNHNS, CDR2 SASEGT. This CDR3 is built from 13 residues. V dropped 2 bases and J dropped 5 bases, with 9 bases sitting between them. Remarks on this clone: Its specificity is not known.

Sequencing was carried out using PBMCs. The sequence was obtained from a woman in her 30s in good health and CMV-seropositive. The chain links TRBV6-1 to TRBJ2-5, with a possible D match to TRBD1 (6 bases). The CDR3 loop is CASSERTGETQYF. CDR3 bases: TGTGCCAGCAGTGAACGAACAGGGGAGACCCAGTACTTC.